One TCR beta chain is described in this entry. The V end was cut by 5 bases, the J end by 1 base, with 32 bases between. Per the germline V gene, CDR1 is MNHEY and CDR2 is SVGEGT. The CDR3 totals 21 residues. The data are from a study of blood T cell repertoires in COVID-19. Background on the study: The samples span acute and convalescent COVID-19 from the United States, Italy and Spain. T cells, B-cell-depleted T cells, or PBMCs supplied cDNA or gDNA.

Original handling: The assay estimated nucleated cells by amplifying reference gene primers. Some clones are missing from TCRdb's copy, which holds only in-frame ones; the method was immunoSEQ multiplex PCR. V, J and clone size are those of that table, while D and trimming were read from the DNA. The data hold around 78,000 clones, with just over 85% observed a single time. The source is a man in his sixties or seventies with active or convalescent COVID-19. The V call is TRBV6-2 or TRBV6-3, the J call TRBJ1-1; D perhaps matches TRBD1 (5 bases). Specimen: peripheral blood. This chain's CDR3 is CASSPRRRMDNLSFRNTEAFF. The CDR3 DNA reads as TGTGCCAGCAGTCCACGACGGCGAATGGACAATCTGAGTTTTAGGAACACTGAAGCTTTCTTT.